Below are 17 T cell receptor beta chains sequenced from a single sample in a study of preoperative IRX-2 immunotherapy in early breast cancer. Generated by immunoSEQ multiplex PCR, the TCRdb table keeps only in-frame clones and is missing some. Of around 60,000 clones in the sample, approximately 93% were seen once. Described treatment: preoperative locoregional IRX-2 cytokine immunotherapy. The specimen was taken from a patient treated with IRX-2 immunotherapy. The receptors come from a human donor with breast cancer.

The chain joins TRBV6-5 to TRBJ2-7; D remains ambiguous. Germline V gene sequence: CDR1 MNHEY, CDR2 SVGAGI. The ends were cut back, 1 base at V and 2 bases at J, with 9 bases in the middle. The CDR3 loop spans 14 amino acids. The CDR3 spells CASSYYVGTYEQYF. The CDR3 nucleotides are TGTGCCAGCAGTTACTACGTGGGGACCTACGAGCAGTACTTC.

The chain carries TRBV2 and TRBJ2-2, with 9 bases matching TRBD1. CDR3 size: 14 residues. After removal of 7 bases from V and 4 bases from J, the junction contained 4 bases not matched to a gene. The germline V gene encodes CDR1 SNHLY and CDR2 FYNNEI. The CDR3 loop reads CASKDRGLTGELFF. The CDR3 DNA reads TGTGCCAGCAAGGACAGGGGCCTCACCGGGGAGCTGTTTTTT. The whole variable domain, remainder taken from reference TRBV2 and TRBJ2-2, is EPEVTQTPSHQVTQMGQEVILRCVPISNHLYFYWYRQILGQKVEFLVSFYNNEISEKSEIFDDQFSVERPDGSNFTLKIRSTKLEDSAMYFCASKDRGLTGELFFGEGSRLTVL.

The gene calls are TRBV4-2 and TRBJ1-3; D gene unclear. Looked up from germline, CDR1 is LGHNA and CDR2 is YNFKEQ. The CDR3 has 13 amino acids. The V end was cut by 5 bases, the J end by 0 bases, with 5 bases between. CDR3: CASSSPSGNTIYF. CDR3 DNA sequence: TGTGCCAGCAGCTCCCCCTCTGGAAACACCATATATTTT.

This chain joins TRBV7-2 and TRBJ1-5; the D is unclear. The CDR3 is made up of 14 amino acids. The ends were cut back, 5 bases at V and 9 bases at J, with 17 bases in the middle. Per the germline V gene, CDR1 is SGHTA and CDR2 is FQGNSA. This CDR3 is CASSPGPSRVPQHF. In DNA, the CDR3 is TGTGCCAGCAGCCCAGGCCCTTCCCGAGTGCCCCAGCATTTT.

This chain connects TRBV5-5 to TRBJ2-3; TRBD2 matches at 8 bases. V lost 2 bases to trimming and J lost 5 bases; unmatched junction nucleotides: 16. Germline V lookup: CDR1 SGHKS, CDR2 YYEKEE (reference sequence). The CDR3 runs 18 residues. CDR3 sequence (DNA): TGTGCCAGCAGCTTAGGGGCTAGCGGATCCGGGGGGGGAGATACGCAGTATTTT. Its protein is CASSLGASGSGGGDTQYF. The variable domain in full, completed from reference TRBV5-5 and TRBJ2-3, reads DAGVTQSPTHLIKTRGQQVTLRCSPISGHKSVSWYQQVLGQGPQFIFQYYEKEERGRGNFPDRFSARQFPNYSSELNVNALLLGDSALYLCASSLGASGSGGGDTQYFGPGTRLTVL.

Notes on this clone: This specimen includes other DNA sequences encoding the same CDR3. The chain recombines TRBV9 with TRBJ2-3; no clear D. This CDR3 is 12 amino acids long. V shed 0 bases and J shed 3 bases, with 2 bases lying between them. Looked up from germline, CDR1 is SGDLS and CDR2 is YYNGEE. CDR3 DNA sequence: TGTGCCAGCAGCGTAGGAACAGATACGCAGTATTTT. The encoded protein is CASSVGTDTQYF.

The chain couples TRBV5-1 to TRBJ2-2; D unclear. Germline CDR1 reads SGHRS; CDR2 reads YFSETQ. Deletions cut 3 bases from V and 6 bases from J, with 9 bases between. The CDR3 covers 13 residues. The CDR3 bases are TGCGCCAGCAGCTCCTCAGATGCCGGGGAGCTGTTTTTT. Translation: CASSSSDAGELFF.

The V gene is TRBV6-1, the J gene TRBJ2-5; D is tentatively TRBD1 or TRBD2 (6 bases each). V gave up 8 bases and J gave up 1 base, with 14 bases separating them. Germline V lookup: CDR1 MNHNS, CDR2 SASEGT. The CDR3 extends over 14 amino acids. The CDR3 reads CASHTRGVQETQYF. DNA for the CDR3: TGTGCCAGCCATACGAGGGGGGTCCAAGAGACCCAGTACTTC.

This clone was detected once. The chain joins TRBV5-1 to TRBJ2-6; TRBD1 is a possible D gene (7 bases). The CDR3 runs to 17 residues. In germline, CDR1 is SGHRS, CDR2 YFSETQ. Trimming removed 7 bases from V and 4 bases from J, with 21 bases in between. CDR3 region: CASSRGITGVGANVLTF. Here the CDR3 DNA reads TGCGCCAGCTCTCGGGGGATCACAGGGGTCGGGGCCAACGTCCTGACTTTC.

The V gene is TRBV11-2, the J gene TRBJ1-1; D is uncertain. Trimming removed 8 bases at V and 11 bases at J, with 15 bases between. The CDR3 length is 11 residues. CDR1 is SGHAT, CDR2 FQNNGV, per germline. CDR3 in DNA: TGTGCCAGCGGGCAGCCGGCCGGGGCTTTCTTT. It specifies CASGQPAGAFF.

The chain combines TRBV6-5 with TRBJ2-5, with D perhaps TRBD1 (5 bases). V was clipped by 6 bases and J by 5 bases, with 13 bases between them. Germline CDR1 is MNHEY and CDR2 is SVGAGI. The CDR3 covers 13 residues. CDR3 in DNA: TGTGCCAGCAGCTCGAAAGGGGTCGAGACCCAGTACTTC. Translation gives CASSSKGVETQYF.

V gene TRBV19 combines with J gene TRBJ2-6; unclear D gene. The CDR3 covers 16 residues. Germline assignment: CDR1 LNHDA and CDR2 SQIVND (reference sequence). Trimming removed 4 bases from V and 5 bases from J, with 15 bases in between. CDR3 nucleotide sequence: TGTGCCAGTAGTAGTCAATCACAAAGTCGGGCCAACGTCCTGACTTTC. Residues: CASSSQSQSRANVLTF.

The chain couples TRBV19 to TRBJ1-2, with D unclear. The length of the CDR3 is 13 residues. Germline-derived CDR1 and CDR2 are LNHDA and SQIVND (reference sequence). Deletions cut 3 bases from V and 1 base from J, with 6 bases between. CDR3 in amino acids: CASSMEGNYGYTF. CDR3 nucleotides: TGTGCCAGTAGTATGGAGGGTAACTATGGCTACACCTTC.

This clone has only one observation. This sequence joins TRBV5-1 and TRBJ2-1; 8 nucleotides match TRBD2. The CDR3 covers 15 residues. Germline CDR1 and CDR2: SGHRS and YFSETQ. Unmatched junction bases numbered 5, after V lost 4 bases and J lost 2 bases. CDR3 region: CASSPSGSAYNEQFF. In DNA, the CDR3 is TGCGCCAGCAGCCCCAGCGGGAGTGCCTACAATGAGCAGTTCTTC.

This chain connects TRBV19 to TRBJ1-5; D may be TRBD1 (6 bases). Trimming shortened V by 1 base and J by 6 bases, and 10 bases separated the two germline ends. Germline V gives CDR1 LNHDA, CDR2 SQIVND (reference sequence). The CDR3 is 14 amino acids. The CDR3 sequence is CASSIVAGAQPQHF. CDR3 DNA: TGTGCCAGTAGTATAGTGGCGGGGGCTCAGCCCCAGCATTTT.

V and J are TRBV7-2 and TRBJ2-7, with unresolved D. V lost 5 bases and J lost 0, with 5 bases in between. Per the germline V gene, CDR1 is SGHTA and CDR2 is FQGNSA. The CDR3 length is 12 residues. CDR3 amino acids: CASSSSSYEQYF. CDR3 bases: TGTGCCAGCAGCAGCAGCTCCTACGAGCAGTACTTC.

This chain connects TRBV28 to TRBJ2-1, with TRBD1 identical over 10 bases. Germline V gene lookup returns CDR1 MDHEN and CDR2 SYDVKM. V shed 5 bases, J shed 4 bases, and the junction held 2 bases outside the gene matches. There are 14 residues in the CDR3. The DNA for the CDR3 is TGTGCCAGCAGTGACAGGGGGCATTACAATGAGCAGTTCTTC. Amino acid sequence: CASSDRGHYNEQFF.